Many counts were recorded for the clone carrying this T cell receptor (beta chain). As yet, its antigen is unknown. This sample was included in a study of blood T cells in healthy people across ages. Study-level points and caveats: For the donors, CMV status was unknown and possibly confounded expanded clonotype changes.

CDR1 DFQATT and CDR2 SNEGSKA come from the germline V gene (reference sequence). The CDR3 runs to 14 residues. Donors were healthy Caucasian individuals from Russia aged about 6 to 100. Then a second PCR, running roughly 6 to 11 cycles, was carried out with a sample-barcoded 5' primer and a J-beta primer mix. Each cDNA molecule was tagged by a template-switch adaptor that had 12 random nucleotides. TCRdb re-called the 5' RACE reads with MiXCR, one entry per CDR3 protein. The sample records hundreds of thousands of distinct CDR3 sequences, roughly 50% being singletons. This clonotype originated in a man aged 55 to 70 in good health. The sample comprised blood. The genes are TRBV20-1 and TRBJ2-5; 9 nucleotides line up with TRBD1. Here the CDR3 DNA reads TGCAGCATCCCGGGACAGGGCGGACAAGAGACCCAGTACTTC. Protein sequence: CSIPGQGGQETQYF.